This T cell receptor (beta chain) was documented in a study of blood T cell repertoires in COVID-19. Study summary: The United States, Italy and Spain were the sources of the acute and convalescent COVID-19 samples. From T cells, B-cell-depleted T cells, or PBMCs came the material, which was cDNA or gDNA.

V gave up 1 base and J gave up 4 bases; unmatched junction bases: 6. The CDR3 spans 16 residues. Germline CDR1 and CDR2: LGHDT and YNNKEL (reference sequence). The protocol was immunoSEQ multiplex PCR, while the TCRdb copy is restricted to in-frame clones and leaves out a portion. The sample lists about 180,000 clones, around three quarters occurring once. The sequence was collected from a man aged 70-80 years with active or convalescent COVID-19. Sequencing input: peripheral blood. The chain couples TRBV3-1 (or the pseudogene TRBV3-2) to TRBJ2-2; 7 nucleotides line up with TRBD1. The CDR3 DNA reads TGTGCCAGCAGCCAAGCGTGGGACAGAATCACCGGGGAGCTGTTTTTT. Translation gives CASSQAWDRITGELFF.